This T cell receptor (beta chain) came from a study of breast tumors, draining lymph nodes, adjacent tissues. General study results and limits: Luminal-like breast cancer showed significantly greater tumor-nontumor repertoire similarity than basal-like breast cancer did. Tumor T cell lymph node origin was a supported hypothesis, not proven. Compared with lymph nodes, tumors were less diverse; compared with nontumor tissue, more. Findings are consistent with lymph node origin and intratumoral expansion of most tumor T cells.

TCRdb recomputed calls from the multiplex PCR reads with MiXCR, one row per CDR3 protein. The sample gives some 150,000 distinct CDR3 sequences, under 25% of which show up once; about 2.4% is in the top ten. In its sample, this clonotype was seen a few times. The antigen is unknown. Germline and junction disagree at one end, which may indicate a read error. Samples came from axillary lymph nodes draining the breast cancer. Sequenced material: axillary lymph node tissue. This TCR came from a female donor with breast cancer. Some clones in this sample may be carry-over from other donors' samples.

The CDR3 is CASSRFTGELLF. The CDR3 region has the DNA TGTGCCAGCAGCCGATTTACCGGGGAGCTGCTTTTT. This rearrangement joins TRBV5-4 to TRBJ2-2; D might be TRBD2 (5 bases). Germline V CDR1 and CDR2: SGHNT, YYREEE (reference sequence). The CDR3 contains 12 residues.